The clone carrying this TCR beta chain was counted between two and nine times. Its antigen is unknown. The PCR ran on 60 Vbeta and 13 Jbeta primers. Clones were read by immunoSEQ multiplex PCR, and TCRdb kept only the in-frame ones, dropping some. The profile shows 130,000 or so clones, just under 75% of them singletons. The germline CDR1 and CDR2 sequences are SGHRS and YFSETQ. This CDR3 region has 13 residues. The germline V and J ends were trimmed by 0 bases and 9 bases, with 12 bases remaining between them. This specimen comes from a study of cytomegalovirus exposure and HLA in healthy donors. Study-wide points: Researchers catalogued approximately 170 TCR beta chains as cytomegalovirus-associated.

J is TRBJ1-1 and V is TRBV5-1; D is uncertain. Sequenced: PBMCs. This TCR derives from a man between 35 and 55 years old in good health and CMV-seropositive. In DNA, the CDR3 is TGCGCCAGCAGCTTGGAACGTAGCCGGAAAGCTTTCTTT. This encodes CASSLERSRKAFF.